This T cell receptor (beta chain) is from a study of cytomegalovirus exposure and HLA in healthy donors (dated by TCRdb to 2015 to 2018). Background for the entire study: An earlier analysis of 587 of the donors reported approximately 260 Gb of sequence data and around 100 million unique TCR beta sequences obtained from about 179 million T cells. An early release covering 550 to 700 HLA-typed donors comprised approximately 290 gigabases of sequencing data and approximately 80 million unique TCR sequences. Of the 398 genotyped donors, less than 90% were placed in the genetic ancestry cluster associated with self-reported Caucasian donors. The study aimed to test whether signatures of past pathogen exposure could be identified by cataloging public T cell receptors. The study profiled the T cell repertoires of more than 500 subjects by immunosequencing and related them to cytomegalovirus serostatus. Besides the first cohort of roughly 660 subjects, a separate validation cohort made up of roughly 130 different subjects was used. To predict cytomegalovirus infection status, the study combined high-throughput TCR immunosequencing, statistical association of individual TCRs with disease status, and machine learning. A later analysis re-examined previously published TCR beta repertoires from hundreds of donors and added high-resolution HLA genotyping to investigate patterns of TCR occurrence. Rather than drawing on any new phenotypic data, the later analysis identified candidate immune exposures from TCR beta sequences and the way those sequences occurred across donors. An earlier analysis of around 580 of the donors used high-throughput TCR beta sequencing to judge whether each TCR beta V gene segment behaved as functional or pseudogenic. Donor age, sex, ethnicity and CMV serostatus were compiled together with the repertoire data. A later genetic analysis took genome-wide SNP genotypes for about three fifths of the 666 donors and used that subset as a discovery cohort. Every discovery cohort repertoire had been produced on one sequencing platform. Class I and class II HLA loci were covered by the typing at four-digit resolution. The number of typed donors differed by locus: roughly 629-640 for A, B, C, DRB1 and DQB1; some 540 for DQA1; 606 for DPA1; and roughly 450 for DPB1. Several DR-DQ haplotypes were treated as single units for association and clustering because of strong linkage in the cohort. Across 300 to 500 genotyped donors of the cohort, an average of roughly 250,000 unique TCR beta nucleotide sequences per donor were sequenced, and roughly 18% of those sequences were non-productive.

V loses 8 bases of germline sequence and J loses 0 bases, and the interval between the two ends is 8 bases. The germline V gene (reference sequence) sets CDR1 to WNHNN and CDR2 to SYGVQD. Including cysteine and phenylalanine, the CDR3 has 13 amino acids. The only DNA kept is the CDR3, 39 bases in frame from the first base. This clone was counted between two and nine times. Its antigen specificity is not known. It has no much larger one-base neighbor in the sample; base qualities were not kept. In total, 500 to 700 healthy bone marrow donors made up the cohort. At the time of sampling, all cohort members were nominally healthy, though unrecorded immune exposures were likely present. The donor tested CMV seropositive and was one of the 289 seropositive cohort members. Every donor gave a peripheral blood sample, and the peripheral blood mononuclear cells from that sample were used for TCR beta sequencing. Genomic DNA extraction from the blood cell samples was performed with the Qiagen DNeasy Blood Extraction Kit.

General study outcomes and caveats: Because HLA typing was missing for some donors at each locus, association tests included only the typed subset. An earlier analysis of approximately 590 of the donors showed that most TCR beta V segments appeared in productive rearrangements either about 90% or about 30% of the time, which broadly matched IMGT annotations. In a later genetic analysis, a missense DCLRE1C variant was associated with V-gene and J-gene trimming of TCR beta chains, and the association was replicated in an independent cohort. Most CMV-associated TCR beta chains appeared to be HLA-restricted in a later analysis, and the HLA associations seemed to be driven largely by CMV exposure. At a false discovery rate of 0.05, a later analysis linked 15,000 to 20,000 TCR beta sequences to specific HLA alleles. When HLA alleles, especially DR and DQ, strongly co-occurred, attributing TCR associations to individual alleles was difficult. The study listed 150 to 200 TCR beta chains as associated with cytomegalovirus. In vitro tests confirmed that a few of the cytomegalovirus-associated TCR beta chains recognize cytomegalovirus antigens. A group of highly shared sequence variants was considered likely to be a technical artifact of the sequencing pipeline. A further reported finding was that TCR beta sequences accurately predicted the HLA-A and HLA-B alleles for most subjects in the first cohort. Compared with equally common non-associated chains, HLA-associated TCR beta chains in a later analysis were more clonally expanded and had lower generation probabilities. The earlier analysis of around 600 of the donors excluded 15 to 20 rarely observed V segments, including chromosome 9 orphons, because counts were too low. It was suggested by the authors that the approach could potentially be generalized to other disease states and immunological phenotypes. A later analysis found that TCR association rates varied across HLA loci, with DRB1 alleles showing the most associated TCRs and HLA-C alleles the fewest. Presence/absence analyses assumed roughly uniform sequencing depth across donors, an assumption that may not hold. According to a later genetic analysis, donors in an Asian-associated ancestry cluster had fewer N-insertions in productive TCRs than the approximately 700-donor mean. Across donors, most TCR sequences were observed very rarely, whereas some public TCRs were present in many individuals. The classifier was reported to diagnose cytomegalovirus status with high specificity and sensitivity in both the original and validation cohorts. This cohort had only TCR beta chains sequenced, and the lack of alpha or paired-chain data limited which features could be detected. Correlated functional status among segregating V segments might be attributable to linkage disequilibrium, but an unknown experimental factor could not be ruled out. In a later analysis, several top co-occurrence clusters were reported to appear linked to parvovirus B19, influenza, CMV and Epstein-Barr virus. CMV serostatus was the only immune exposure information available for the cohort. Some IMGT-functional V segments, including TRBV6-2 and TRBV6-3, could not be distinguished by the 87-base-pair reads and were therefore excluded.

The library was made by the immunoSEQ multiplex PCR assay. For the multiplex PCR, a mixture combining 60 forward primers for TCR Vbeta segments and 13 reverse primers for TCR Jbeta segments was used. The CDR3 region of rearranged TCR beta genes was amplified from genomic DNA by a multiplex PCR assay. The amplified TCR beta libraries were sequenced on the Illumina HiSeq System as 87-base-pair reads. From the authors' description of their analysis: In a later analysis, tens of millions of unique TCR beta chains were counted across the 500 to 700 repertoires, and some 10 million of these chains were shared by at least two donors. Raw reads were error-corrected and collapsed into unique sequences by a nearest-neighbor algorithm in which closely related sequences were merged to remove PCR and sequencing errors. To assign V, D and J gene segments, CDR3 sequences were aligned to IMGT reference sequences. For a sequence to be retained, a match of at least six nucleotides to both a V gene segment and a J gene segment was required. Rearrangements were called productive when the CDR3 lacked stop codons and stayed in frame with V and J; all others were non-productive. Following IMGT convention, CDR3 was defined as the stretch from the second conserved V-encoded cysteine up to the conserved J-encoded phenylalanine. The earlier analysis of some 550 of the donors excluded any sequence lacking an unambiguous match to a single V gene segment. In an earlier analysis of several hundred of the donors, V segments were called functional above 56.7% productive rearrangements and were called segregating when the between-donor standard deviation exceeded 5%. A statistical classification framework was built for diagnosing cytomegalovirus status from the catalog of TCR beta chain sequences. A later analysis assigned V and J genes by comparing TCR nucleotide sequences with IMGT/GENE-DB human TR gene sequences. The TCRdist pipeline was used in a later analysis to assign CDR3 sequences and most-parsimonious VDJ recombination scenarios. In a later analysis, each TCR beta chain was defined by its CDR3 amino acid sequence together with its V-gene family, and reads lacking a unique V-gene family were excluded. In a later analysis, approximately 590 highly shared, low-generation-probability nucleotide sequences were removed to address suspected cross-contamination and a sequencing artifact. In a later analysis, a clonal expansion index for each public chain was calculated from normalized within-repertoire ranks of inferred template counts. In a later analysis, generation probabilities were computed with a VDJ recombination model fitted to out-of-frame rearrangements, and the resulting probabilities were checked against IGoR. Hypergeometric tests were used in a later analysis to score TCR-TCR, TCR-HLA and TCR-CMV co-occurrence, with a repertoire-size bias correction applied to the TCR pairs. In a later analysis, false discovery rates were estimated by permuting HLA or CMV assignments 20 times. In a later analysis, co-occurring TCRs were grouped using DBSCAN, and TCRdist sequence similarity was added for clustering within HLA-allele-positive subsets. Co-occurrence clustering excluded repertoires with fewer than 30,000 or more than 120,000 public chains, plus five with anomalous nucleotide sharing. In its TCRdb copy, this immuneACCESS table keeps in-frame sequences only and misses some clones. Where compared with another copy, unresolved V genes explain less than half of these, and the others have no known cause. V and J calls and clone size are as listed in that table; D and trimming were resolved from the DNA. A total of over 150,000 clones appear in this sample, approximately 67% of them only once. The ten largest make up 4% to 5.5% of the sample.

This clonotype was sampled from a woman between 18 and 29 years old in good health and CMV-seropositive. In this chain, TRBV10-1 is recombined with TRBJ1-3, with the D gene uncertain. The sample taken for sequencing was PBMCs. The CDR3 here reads CASPSSSGNTIYF. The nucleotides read TGCGCCAGCCCCTCGAGCTCTGGAAACACCATATATTTT.